This passage covers 23 T cell receptor beta chains from one sample sequenced in a study of T cell changes during pregnancy in multiple sclerosis. Some clones are missing from TCRdb's copy, which holds only in-frame ones; the method was immunoSEQ multiplex PCR. Here the sample spans fewer than 150,000 clones, around 97% being singletons. Here the sequenced sample was peripheral blood, taken after pregnancy. The receptors come from a female donor with multiple sclerosis, enrolled in a pregnancy study.

The gene calls are TRBV6-5 and TRBJ1-2; TRBD1 might be the D (6 bases). The CDR3 length is 14 residues. Trimming shortened V by 6 bases and J by 4 bases, and 15 bases separated the two germline ends. Germline loops: CDR1 MNHEY, CDR2 SVGAGI. This chain's CDR3 is CASSPGRGSYGYTF. CDR3 coding DNA: TGTGCCAGCAGCCCCGGCAGGGGTTCCTATGGCTACACCTTC.

The V gene is TRBV14, the J gene TRBJ2-3, with 9 nucleotides matching TRBD2. CDR3 length: 18 residues. Germline values: CDR1 SGHDN, CDR2 FVKESK. Trimming removed 0 bases from V and 0 bases from J; junction bases left unmatched: 7. This CDR3 is CASSQERRLAASTDTQYF. As DNA, the CDR3 is TGTGCCAGCAGCCAAGAACGGAGACTAGCGGCTAGCACAGATACGCAGTATTTT.

This clone occurred once. The chain has TRBV29-1 and TRBJ2-5; TRBD1 matches 7 bases. This CDR3 comprises 14 residues. After removal of 7 bases from V and 0 bases from J, the junction contained 8 bases not matched to a gene. The germline V gene has CDR1 SQVTM and CDR2 ANQGSEA. In nucleotides, the CDR3 is TGCAGCGGCCAAACAGGGGCCAACCAAGAGACCCAGTACTTC. It translates to CSGQTGANQETQYF.

For the CDR3, the DNA is TGTGCCAGTAGGACAGGGTGGGACACTGAAGCTTTCTTT. Amino acids: CASRTGWDTEAFF. The rearrangement joins TRBV19 to TRBJ1-1; 7 bases line up with TRBD1. The CDR3 totals 13 residues. V lost 6 bases to trimming and J lost 3 bases; unmatched junction nucleotides: 4. Looked up from germline, CDR1 is LNHDA and CDR2 is SQIVND (reference sequence).

This clone was found once. The chain combines TRBV27 with TRBJ2-7, with TRBD2 identical over 11 bases. J lost 0 bases, V lost 3 bases, and 1 base had no gene match. This CDR3 has 15 residues. CDR1 MNHEY and CDR2 SMNVEV come from the germline V gene (reference sequence). As DNA, the CDR3 is TGTGCCAGCAGTTTGGGGACTAGCGGCTCCTACGAGCAGTACTTC. It encodes CASSLGTSGSYEQYF.

The rearrangement links TRBV28 to TRBJ1-2; no clear D. This CDR3 contains 15 residues. Germline lookup yields CDR1 MDHEN and CDR2 SYDVKM. V gave up 6 bases and J gave up 4 bases, with 18 bases separating them. CDR3 loop: CASRPGGPQLYGYTF. In nucleotides, the CDR3 is TGTGCCAGCAGGCCGGGCGGGCCCCAGCTCTATGGCTACACCTTC.

This clone occurred a few times. The chain recombines TRBV19 with TRBJ1-1, with 12 bases matching TRBD1. The CDR3 totals 14 residues. In germline, CDR1 is LNHDA, CDR2 SQIVND (reference sequence). With V trimmed by 7 bases and J by 5 bases, 5 bases remained unmatched. The CDR3 DNA reads as TGTGCCAGTACTCGGGACAGGGGGCAAACTGAAGCTTTCTTT. Its protein product is CASTRDRGQTEAFF.

The J gene is TRBJ1-2, the V gene TRBV9; D uncertain. Germline loops: CDR1 SGDLS, CDR2 YYNGEE. The CDR3 extends over 14 amino acids. Between the trimmed V and J ends, which lost 4 bases and 0 bases, there was a span of 10 bases. The CDR3 here is CASSPEGSNYGYTF. CDR3 coding DNA: TGTGCCAGCAGCCCTGAGGGTTCTAACTATGGCTACACCTTC.

The rearrangement uses TRBV30 and TRBJ2-5, with 8 bases fitting TRBD1. The V and J ends lost 1 base and 5 bases, in that order; junction bases with no gene match: 12. CDR1 GTSNPN and CDR2 SVGIG come from the germline V gene (reference sequence). The CDR3 spans 16 residues. The CDR3 loop reads CAWSGGQATRRETQYF. CDR3 nucleotide sequence: TGTGCCTGGAGTGGGGGACAGGCGACTCGGAGGGAGACCCAGTACTTC.

This CDR3 reads CASRLAALSYEQYF. Here the CDR3 DNA reads TGTGCCAGCAGATTAGCCGCCCTTTCCTACGAGCAGTACTTC. V gene TRBV6-5 combines with J gene TRBJ2-7; D is unclear. The CDR3 totals 14 residues. V lost 6 bases, J lost 1 base, and 13 bases lay in between. From germline, CDR1 is MNHEY and CDR2 SVGAGI.

This clone was counted a single time. V gene TRBV5-1 combines with J gene TRBJ2-7, with D hard to call. V was pared by 3 bases and J by 4 bases, with 8 bases between. The CDR3 is 12 amino acids. Germline CDR1 SGHRS, CDR2 YFSETQ. As DNA, the CDR3 is TGCGCCAGCAGCTCAATCGGGTACGAGCAGTACTTC. Translated, it gives CASSSIGYEQYF.

The chain joins TRBV28 to TRBJ2-7; D remains unclear. This CDR3 is built from 13 residues. Looked up from germline, CDR1 is MDHEN and CDR2 is SYDVKM. Trimming removed 5 bases at V and 2 bases at J, with 10 bases between. The CDR3 bases are TGTGCCAGCAGTCGCTTAGTAACCTACGAGCAGTACTTC. Amino acids: CASSRLVTYEQYF.

This chain joins TRBV7-9 and TRBJ2-4; D might be TRBD1 (6 bases). V was pared by 1 base and J by 3 bases, with 13 bases between. CDR1 and CDR2 (germline): SEHNR, FQNEAQ (reference sequence). CDR3 length equals 16 residues. The CDR3: CASSLDREVGKNIQYF. In DNA form, the CDR3 reads TGTGCCAGCAGCTTAGACAGGGAAGTGGGCAAAAACATTCAGTACTTC.

This clone was seen just once. This rearrangement joins TRBV19 to TRBJ1-2, with 8 bases lining up with TRBD1. CDR3 length: 15 amino acids. V was pared by 1 base and J by 0 bases, with 1 base of the junction left unmatched. Germline loops: CDR1 LNHDA, CDR2 SQIVND (reference sequence). CDR3 bases: TGTGCCAGTAGTATAGGGGACAGGACTAACTATGGCTACACCTTC. Its protein is CASSIGDRTNYGYTF.

This chain connects TRBV7-3 to TRBJ2-1; a possible D gene is TRBD2 (5 bases). CDR1 is SGHTA and CDR2 is FQGTGA in the germline V gene. The CDR3 loop spans 15 amino acids. Trimming stripped 4 bases from V and 7 bases from J, with 17 bases between. The CDR3, as DNA: TGTGCCAGCAGCTCGACGACTAAGGCGAGGAATGAGCAGTTCTTC. It yields the protein CASSSTTKARNEQFF.

The chain couples TRBV15 to TRBJ1-2; 8 bases map to TRBD1. Germline V gene data show CDR1 as LNHNV and CDR2 as YYDKDF (reference sequence). After removal of 5 bases from V and 2 bases from J, the junction contained 10 bases not matched to a gene. The CDR3 loop spans 16 amino acids. The CDR3 is CATSLGQGGRNYGYTF. In nucleotides, the CDR3 is TGTGCCACCAGCCTCGGACAGGGAGGCAGAAACTATGGCTACACCTTC.

The sample holds one count of this clone. V usage is TRBV28 and J usage is TRBJ2-1; 11 bases line up with TRBD2. Trimming removed 6 bases from V and 1 base from J; junction bases left unmatched: 5. Germline V gives CDR1 MDHEN, CDR2 SYDVKM. CDR3 length: 16 residues. CDR3 in DNA: TGTGCCAGCAGGGGACTAGCGGAGGGTTCCTACAATGAGCAGTTCTTC. Its protein product is CASRGLAEGSYNEQFF. Full variable domain (remainder filled in from reference TRBV28 and TRBJ2-1): DVKVTQSSRYLVKRTGEKVFLECVQDMDHENMFWYRQDPGLGLRLIYFSYDVKMKEKGDIPEGYSVSREKKERFSLILESASTNQTSMYLCASRGLAEGSYNEQFFGPGTRLTVL.

The chain combines TRBV18 with TRBJ1-4; 9 bases fit TRBD1. Germline V CDR1 and CDR2: KGHSH, LQKENI. This CDR3 is built from 15 residues. V lost 2 bases and J lost 6; bases outside the gene matches: 4. The CDR3: CASSPKGQGHEKLFF. The CDR3 DNA reads TGTGCCAGCTCACCAAAGGGACAGGGACATGAAAAACTGTTTTTT.

J is TRBJ2-2 and V is TRBV19, with D possibly being TRBD1 (6 bases). CDR1 is LNHDA and CDR2 is SQIVND in the germline V gene (reference sequence). The V gene lost 6 bases and the J gene lost 2 bases, with 19 bases spanning the gap. The CDR3 is 17 amino acids. DNA of the CDR3: TGTGCCAGTAGCTTGAACAGGGTAACGCCTAACACCGGGGAGCTGTTTTTT. It specifies CASSLNRVTPNTGELFF.

V is TRBV10-3 and J is TRBJ2-7; 9 nucleotides agree with TRBD1. The V and J ends lost 8 bases and 4 bases, in that order; junction bases with no gene match: 9. The V gene's germline CDR1 is ENHRY and CDR2 SYGVKD. This CDR3 contains 14 residues. As DNA, the CDR3 is TGTGCCATCCCAGACGGGACAGGGTGGTACGAGCAGTACTTC. Protein: CAIPDGTGWYEQYF.

This sequence joins TRBV27 and TRBJ2-7, with TRBD2 matching over 11 bases. Germline-derived CDR1 and CDR2 are MNHEY and SMNVEV (reference sequence). CDR3 size: 14 residues. J lost 5 bases, V lost 5 bases, and 5 bases had no gene match. The CDR3 here is CASSRLAGFHEQYF. The CDR3 DNA is TGTGCCAGCAGTAGACTAGCGGGATTCCACGAGCAGTACTTC.

The chain carries TRBV7-9 and TRBJ2-1; D perhaps matches TRBD2 (6 bases). Trimming took off 4 bases at V and 0 bases at J, with 16 bases between the two ends. CDR1 is SEHNR and CDR2 is FQNEAQ in the germline V gene (reference sequence). The CDR3 loop spans 17 amino acids. The CDR3 sequence: CASSSVLAASSYNEQFF. DNA of the CDR3: TGTGCCAGCAGCTCAGTACTAGCTGCGAGCTCCTACAATGAGCAGTTCTTC.

This rearrangement joins TRBV9 to TRBJ2-2, with D hard to call. CDR1 is SGDLS and CDR2 is YYNGEE in the germline V gene. This CDR3 is 14 amino acids long. The ends were cut back, 0 bases at V and 7 bases at J, with 10 bases in the middle. For the CDR3, the DNA is TGTGCCAGCAGCGTAGTTCTGCGAAACGGGGAGCTGTTTTTT. It encodes CASSVVLRNGELFF. Drawing the rest from reference TRBV9 and TRBJ2-2, the complete variable domain is DSGVTQTPKHLITATGQRVTLRCSPRSGDLSVYWYQQSLDQGLQFLIQYYNGEERAKGNILERFSAQQFPDLHSELNLSSLELGDSALYFCASSVVLRNGELFFGEGSRLTVL.